A selection of T cell receptor beta chains follows, all from one sample in a study of T cells in localized non-small cell lung cancer. The data were produced by immunoSEQ multiplex PCR, yet TCRdb's version contains in-frame clones alone and is incomplete. The sample gives under 95,000 clones, 80% of which show up once; roughly 9% is in the top ten. The material sequenced was peripheral blood, taken before any cancer treatment. These receptors came from a female donor older than 55 with stage I lung adenocarcinoma. The CDR3 runs from the conserved cysteine through the conserved F or W. The order of the fields is V gene, D gene, clone size, J gene, CDR3 protein, CDR3 DNA. D genes are given only for firm matches. The size entry is marked missing in some rows and otherwise reads once, few, many or a size class.

V: TRBV19; D: NA; size: NA; J: TRBJ2-7; CDR3: CASSIGRAYEQYF; DNA: TGTGCCAGTAGTATCGGCAGGGCCTACGAGCAGTACTTC
V: TRBV18; D: TRBD2; size: NA; J: TRBJ2-7; CDR3: CASSPPGGSNYYEQYF; DNA: TGTGCCAGCTCACCACCGGGAGGGTCCAACTACTACGAGCAGTACTTC
V: TRBV4-2; D: NA; size: NA; J: TRBJ2-2; CDR3: CASSQETGTGELFF; DNA: TGTGCCAGCAGCCAAGAAACGGGCACCGGGGAGCTGTTTTTT
V: TRBV5-1; D: TRBD1; size: NA; J: TRBJ1-1; CDR3: CASSFHLGTGGAGTEAFF; DNA: TGCGCCAGCAGCTTTCATCTCGGTACAGGGGGCGCGGGCACTGAAGCTTTCTTT
V: TRBV28; D: TRBD1; size: NA; J: TRBJ2-2; CDR3: CASSSAGTGNTGELFF; DNA: TGTGCCAGCAGTTCTGCAGGGACAGGGAACACCGGGGAGCTGTTTTTT
V: TRBV9; D: NA; size: few; J: TRBJ1-1; CDR3: CASSVGGTQHTEAFF; DNA: TGTGCCAGCAGCGTGGGAGGGACACAACACACTGAAGCTTTCTTT
V: TRBV5-8; D: NA; size: NA; J: TRBJ2-7; CDR3: CASSNSVGAWYEQYF; DNA: TGTGCCAGCAGCAATAGCGTCGGGGCTTGGTACGAGCAGTACTTC
V: TRBV7-8; D: NA; size: NA; J: TRBJ2-3; CDR3: CASSLGRKTSTDTQYF; DNA: TGTGCCAGCAGCTTAGGCAGGAAGACTAGCACAGATACGCAGTATTTT
V: TRBV9; D: NA; size: NA; J: TRBJ2-1; CDR3: CASSGGGPAYNEQFF; DNA: TGTGCCAGCAGCGGGGGGGGGCCCGCTTACAATGAGCAGTTCTTC
V: TRBV18; D: TRBD1; size: NA; J: TRBJ2-1; CDR3: CASSPGTGLHNEQFF; DNA: TGTGCCAGCTCACCAGGGACAGGGCTACACAATGAGCAGTTCTTC
V: TRBV7-2; D: TRBD1; size: many; J: TRBJ1-3; CDR3: CASSLEGGTGNTIYF; DNA: TGTGCCAGCAGCCTAGAAGGGGGCACTGGAAACACCATATATTTT
V: TRBV9; D: NA; size: NA; J: TRBJ1-4; CDR3: CASSVESSPGELFF; DNA: TGTGCCAGCAGCGTAGAGTCCTCGCCGGGGGAACTGTTTTTT
V: TRBV30; D: NA; size: NA; J: TRBJ2-1; CDR3: CAWSVVRGTYNEQFF; DNA: TGTGCCTGGAGTGTCGTCAGGGGCACCTACAATGAGCAGTTCTTC
V: TRBV29-1; D: NA; size: NA; J: TRBJ1-4; CDR3: CSVGNGGNEKLFF; DNA: TGCAGCGTTGGCAATGGAGGTAATGAAAAACTGTTTTTT
V: TRBV10-2; D: NA; size: NA; J: TRBJ2-1; CDR3: CASRERGAWDEQFF; DNA: TGCGCCAGCAGAGAGAGAGGGGCCTGGGATGAGCAGTTCTTC
V: TRBV7-9; D: TRBD1; size: NA; J: TRBJ2-5; CDR3: CASSPRGQGQETQYF; DNA: TGTGCCAGCAGCCCCCGGGGACAGGGGCAAGAGACCCAGTACTTC
V: TRBV7-8; D: TRBD1; size: NA; J: TRBJ2-1; CDR3: CASGRTGGFNEQFF; DNA: TGTGCCAGCGGACGGACAGGGGGTTTCAATGAGCAGTTCTTC
V: TRBV7-6; D: NA; size: few; J: TRBJ2-2; CDR3: CASRRSTTGELFF; DNA: TGTGCCAGCAGGAGGTCAACCACCGGGGAGCTGTTTTTT
V: TRBV6-5; D: NA; size: few; J: TRBJ2-2; CDR3: CASSPRVRGELFF; DNA: TGTGCCAGCAGTCCGCGAGTCAGGGGGGAGCTGTTTTTT
V: TRBV5-5; D: TRBD1; size: few; J: TRBJ1-2; CDR3: CASSQEWDSGHYGYTF; DNA: TGCGCCAGCAGCCAAGAATGGGACAGCGGACACTATGGCTACACCTTC
V: TRBV9; D: NA; size: NA; J: TRBJ2-5; CDR3: CASSVLGTQETQYF; DNA: TGTGCCAGCAGCGTATTAGGAACCCAAGAGACCCAGTACTTC
V: TRBV18; D: TRBD1; size: once; J: TRBJ2-6; CDR3: CASSRVPGQGAGANVLTF; DNA: TGTGCCAGCTCGCGGGTCCCGGGACAGGGGGCTGGGGCCAACGTCCTGACTTTC
V: TRBV7-2; D: NA; size: once; J: TRBJ2-3; CDR3: CASSFSGTDTQYF; DNA: TGTGCCAGCAGCTTCTCCGGCACAGATACGCAGTATTTT
V: TRBV6-1; D: NA; size: NA; J: TRBJ2-1; CDR3: CASSEEGLGEQFF; DNA: TGTGCCAGCAGTGAAGAAGGCTTGGGTGAGCAGTTCTTC
V: TRBV27; D: TRBD1; size: NA; J: TRBJ2-7; CDR3: CASAHTSLGQGHFYEQYF; DNA: TGTGCCAGCGCCCATACGAGTTTGGGACAGGGGCATTTTTACGAGCAGTACTTC
V: TRBV4-2; D: TRBD1; size: NA; J: TRBJ1-2; CDR3: CASSQDGTAYGYTF; DNA: TGTGCCAGCAGCCAAGACGGGACAGCGTATGGCTACACCTTC
V: TRBV11-1; D: NA; size: once; J: TRBJ2-7; CDR3: CASSQGGEQYF; DNA: TGTGCCAGCAGCCAGGGGGGCGAGCAGTACTTC
V: TRBV29-1; D: NA; size: NA; J: TRBJ1-1; CDR3: CSVAPIGDTEAFF; DNA: TGCAGCGTTGCTCCGATAGGGGACACTGAAGCTTTCTTT